This T cell receptor beta chain comes out of a study of T cell changes during pregnancy in multiple sclerosis. This table comes from immunoSEQ multiplex PCR, and its TCRdb copy is limited to in-frame clones, with some not included. This table has about 56,000 clones, about 90% appearing once. V lost 6 bases, J lost 2 bases, and 13 bases stayed unmatched. This CDR3 is built from 17 residues. Germline CDR1 SGDLS, CDR2 YYNGEE. The chain recombines TRBV9 with TRBJ2-1; TRBD1 agrees at 8 bases. Source: CD4+ T cells from peripheral blood mononuclear cells, taken in the second trimester of pregnancy. The TCR comes from a female donor with multiple sclerosis, enrolled in a pregnancy study. The CDR3 DNA is TGTGCCAGCACCCGTACCGGACAGGGAGAAACCTACAATGAGCAGTTCTTC. Translated: CASTRTGQGETYNEQFF.